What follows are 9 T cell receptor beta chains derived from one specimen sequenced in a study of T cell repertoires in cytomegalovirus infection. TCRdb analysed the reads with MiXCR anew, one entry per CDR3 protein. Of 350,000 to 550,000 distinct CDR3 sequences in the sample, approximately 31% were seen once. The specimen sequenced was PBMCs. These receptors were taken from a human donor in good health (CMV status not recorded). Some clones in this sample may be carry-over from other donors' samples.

The CDR3 sequence is CASSLKGLVDEAFF. The CDR3 nucleotides read TGCGCCAGCAGCTTGAAGGGGTTGGTAGATGAAGCTTTCTTT. The chain has TRBV5-1 and TRBJ1-1; the D gene is possibly TRBD1 (5 bases). Looked up from germline, CDR1 is SGHRS and CDR2 is YFSETQ. The CDR3 totals 14 residues. V lost 1 base and J 7 bases, leaving 14 bases between the germline ends.

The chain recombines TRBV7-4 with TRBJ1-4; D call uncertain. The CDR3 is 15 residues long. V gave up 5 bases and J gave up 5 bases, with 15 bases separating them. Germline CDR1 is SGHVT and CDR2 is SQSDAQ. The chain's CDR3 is CASSLIGPPNEKLFF. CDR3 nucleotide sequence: TGTGCCAGCAGCCTGATTGGGCCCCCGAATGAAAAACTGTTTTTT.

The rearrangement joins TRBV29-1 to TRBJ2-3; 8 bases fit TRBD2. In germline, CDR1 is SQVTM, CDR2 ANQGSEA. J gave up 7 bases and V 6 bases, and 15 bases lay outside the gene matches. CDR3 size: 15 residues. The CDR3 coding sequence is TGCAGCGTGAACGGGGGGGTCCTACCCATGAATACGCAGTATTTT. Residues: CSVNGGVLPMNTQYF.

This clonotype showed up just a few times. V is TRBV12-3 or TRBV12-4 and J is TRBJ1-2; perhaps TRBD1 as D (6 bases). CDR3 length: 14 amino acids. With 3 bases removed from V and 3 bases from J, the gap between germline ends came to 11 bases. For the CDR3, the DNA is TGTGCCAGCAGTTTGCCAGGGGTGGACTATGGCTACACCTTC. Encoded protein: CASSLPGVDYGYTF.

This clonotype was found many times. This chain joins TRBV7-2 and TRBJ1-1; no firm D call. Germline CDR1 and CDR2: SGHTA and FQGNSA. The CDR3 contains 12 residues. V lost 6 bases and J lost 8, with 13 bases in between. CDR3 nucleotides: TGTGCCAGCAGGATGACTGAAGGGGAAGCTTTCTTT. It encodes CASRMTEGEAFF.

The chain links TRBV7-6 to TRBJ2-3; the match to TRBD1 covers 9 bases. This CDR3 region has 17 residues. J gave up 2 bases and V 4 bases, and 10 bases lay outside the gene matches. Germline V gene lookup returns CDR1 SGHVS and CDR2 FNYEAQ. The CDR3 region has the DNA TGTGCCAGCAGCTCACAAGGGGGGACAGGGTTCACAGATACGCAGTATTTT. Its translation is CASSSQGGTGFTDTQYF. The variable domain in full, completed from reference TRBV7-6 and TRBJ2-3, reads GAGVSQSPRYKVTKRGQDVALRCDPISGHVSLYWYRQALGQGPEFLTYFNYEAQQDKSGLPNDRFSAERPEGSISTLTIQRTEQRDSAMYRCASSSQGGTGFTDTQYFGPGTRLTVL.

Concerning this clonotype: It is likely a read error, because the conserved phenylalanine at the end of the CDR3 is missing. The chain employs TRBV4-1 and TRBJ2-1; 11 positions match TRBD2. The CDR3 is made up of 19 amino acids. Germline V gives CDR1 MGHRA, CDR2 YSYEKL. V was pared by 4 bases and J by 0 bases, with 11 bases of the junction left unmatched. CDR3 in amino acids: CASSLGFRTSGHSYNEQFL. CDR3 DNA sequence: TGCGCCAGCAGCCTCGGATTTAGGACTAGCGGGCACTCCTACAATGAGCAGTTCTTA.

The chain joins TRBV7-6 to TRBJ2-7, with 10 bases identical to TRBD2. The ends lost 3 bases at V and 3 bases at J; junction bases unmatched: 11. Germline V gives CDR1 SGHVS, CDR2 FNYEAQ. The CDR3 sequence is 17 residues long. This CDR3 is CASSFEPGLATGYEQYF. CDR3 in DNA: TGTGCCAGCAGCTTTGAGCCGGGACTAGCGACGGGCTACGAGCAGTACTTC.

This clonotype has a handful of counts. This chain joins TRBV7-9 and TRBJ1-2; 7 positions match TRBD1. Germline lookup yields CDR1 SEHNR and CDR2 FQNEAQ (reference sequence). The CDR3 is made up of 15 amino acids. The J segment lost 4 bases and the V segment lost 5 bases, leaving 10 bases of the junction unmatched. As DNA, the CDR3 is TGTGCCAGCAGCCCTACAACAGGGGCCCCCTATGGCTACACCTTC. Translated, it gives CASSPTTGAPYGYTF. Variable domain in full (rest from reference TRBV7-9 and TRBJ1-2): DTGVSQNPRHKITKRGQNVTFRCDPISEHNRLYWYRQTLGQGPEFLTYFQNEAQLEKSRLLSDRFSAERPKGSFSTLEIQRTEQGDSAMYLCASSPTTGAPYGYTFGSGTRLTVV.